This TCR beta chain was captured by sequencing in a study of T cell repertoires in cytomegalovirus infection. Whole-study context: Use of recently identified HLA-C-restricted and well-studied HLA-B-restricted CMV epitopes was part of the study. Public TCR beta signature analysis indicated the presence of both CMV infection and matching HLA type. General observations from the study: What dominated the ex vivo response were HLA-C-restricted CMV-specific TCR beta clonotypes. Carriers of CMV and the relevant HLA type were discriminated by public TCR beta frequency.

Trimming pared 5 bases from V and 4 bases from J, leaving 14 bases between. The CDR3 extends over 13 amino acids. The germline V gene has CDR1 DFQATT and CDR2 SNEGSKA (reference sequence). On this clonotype itself: Its antigen is currently unknown.

TCRdb ran MiXCR on the reads and lists one entry per CDR3 protein. The repertoire holds under 850,000 distinct CDR3 sequences, with about 33% as singletons. The sequence was obtained from a human donor in good health (CMV status not recorded). Some clones in this sample may be carry-over from other donors' samples. This specimen was cultured PBMCs, taken from culture after CMV antigen stimulation. The chain combines TRBV20-1 with TRBJ2-5; D is perhaps TRBD2 (5 bases). CDR3 protein: CSALLGLLETQYF. In nucleotides, the CDR3 is TGCAGTGCTCTACTAGGCCTTTTAGAGACCCAGTACTTC.